The 16 T cell receptor beta chains given below trace back to one sample, sequenced in a study of technical replicates of blood from several donors. The assay was immunoSEQ multiplex PCR, and TCRdb's table has in-frame clones only and misses some. The repertoire holds under 100,000 clones, 90% to 97% seen once, with 0.3% to 0.35% in the top ten. Material: T cells isolated from PBMCs. These TCRs come from a human donor in good health.

The V call is TRBV7-3, the J call TRBJ1-1, with 12 bases that match TRBD1. The CDR3 is made up of 15 amino acids. After removal of 6 bases from V and 5 bases from J, the junction contained 7 bases not matched to a gene. CDR1 is SGHTA and CDR2 is FQGTGA in the germline V gene. The CDR3 DNA is TGTGCCAGCAGTCCCGGGACAGGGGGCTGGACTGAAGCTTTCTTT. This codes for CASSPGTGGWTEAFF.

The chain is built from TRBV19 and TRBJ2-7; D might be TRBD1 (6 bases). V lost 5 bases, J lost 2 bases, and 22 bases lay in between. The CDR3 has 17 residues. Germline values: CDR1 LNHDA, CDR2 SQIVND (reference sequence). The CDR3 region has the DNA TGTGCCAGTAGTCTTGGCCTTACAGGGTATAAGGCCTACGAGCAGTACTTC. Protein: CASSLGLTGYKAYEQYF.

The chain joins TRBV19 to TRBJ2-5, with a possible D match to TRBD1 (6 bases). V shed 5 bases and J shed 2 bases, with 9 bases lying between them. Germline V gives CDR1 LNHDA, CDR2 SQIVND (reference sequence). The CDR3 covers 13 residues. CDR3: CASSEQGQETQYF. DNA for the CDR3: TGTGCCAGTAGTGAGCAGGGGCAAGAGACCCAGTACTTC.

This sequence joins TRBV13 and TRBJ1-2; D gene uncertain. Germline values: CDR1 PRHDT, CDR2 FYEKMQ (reference sequence). The CDR3 has 11 amino acids. Trimming cost V 9 bases and J 4 bases, with 9 bases left between them. The CDR3: CASTTSYGYTF. The CDR3 DNA follows: TGTGCCAGTACCACCAGCTATGGCTACACCTTC.

The rearrangement links TRBV28 to TRBJ1-1, with D tentatively TRBD1 (6 bases). The CDR3 is 15 amino acids. V lost 4 bases, J lost 1 base, and 13 bases lay in between. Germline CDR1 is MDHEN and CDR2 is SYDVKM. The CDR3 is CASSYIGGSNTEAFF. CDR3 DNA sequence: TGTGCCAGCAGTTATATAGGGGGATCGAACACTGAAGCTTTCTTT. Filled out from reference TRBV28 and TRBJ1-1, the complete variable domain reads DVKVTQSSRYLVKRTGEKVFLECVQDMDHENMFWYRQDPGLGLRLIYFSYDVKMKEKGDIPEGYSVSREKKERFSLILESASTNQTSMYLCASSYIGGSNTEAFFGQGTRLTVV.

The chain recombines TRBV5-4 with TRBJ1-1; 8 bases fit TRBD1. The germline V gene has CDR1 SGHNT and CDR2 YYREEE (reference sequence). The CDR3 has 13 residues. The V gene end was trimmed by 2 bases and the J gene end by 6 bases; junction bases not matched to a gene: 3. The CDR3 loop is CASSFTGGPEAFF. CDR3 bases: TGTGCCAGCAGCTTCACAGGGGGGCCTGAAGCTTTCTTT.

This clone was recorded once. This chain connects TRBV21-1 to TRBJ1-5; the table gives TRBD1 as D, unverified against the DNA. TRBV21-1 is flagged as a pseudogene. This CDR3 has 19 amino acids. CDR3 nucleotide sequence: TGTGCCAGCAGCCTAAGACGACGACAGGGGGCTCGTGGCAATCAGCCCCAGCATTTT. Residues: CASSLRRRQGARGNQPQHF.

A remark on this clone: At one of its ends the junction is not consistent with the germline gene, which may arise from a read error. The V gene is TRBV4-3, the J gene TRBJ2-3; TRBD2 aligns across 7 bases. CDR1 is LGHNA, CDR2 YSLEER, per germline. The CDR3 runs 13 residues. CDR3 sequence: CASSQEEGLVASF. The CDR3, as DNA: TGCGCCAGCAGCCAAGAAGAAGGACTAGTGGCTTCGTTT.

The gene calls are TRBV19 and TRBJ2-7; 12 bases fit TRBD2. V shed 6 bases, J shed 5 bases, and the junction held 5 bases outside the gene matches. Germline assignment: CDR1 LNHDA and CDR2 SQIVND (reference sequence). The CDR3 runs to 14 residues. CDR3 sequence: CASSWTSGTNEQYF. CDR3 DNA: TGTGCCAGTAGCTGGACTAGCGGGACTAACGAGCAGTACTTC. Full variable domain (missing parts from reference TRBV19 and TRBJ2-7): DGGITQSPKYLFRKEGQNVTLSCEQNLNHDAMYWYRQDPGQGLRLIYYSQIVNDFQKGDIAEGYSVSREKKESFPLTVTSAQKNPTAFYLCASSWTSGTNEQYFGPGTRLTVT.

The V call is TRBV15, the J call TRBJ2-3; 9 bases are a match to TRBD2. Germline loops: CDR1 LNHNV, CDR2 YYDKDF (reference sequence). J lost 4 bases, V lost 3 bases, and 11 bases had no gene match. The CDR3 consists of 17 residues. The CDR3 coding sequence is TGTGCCACCAGCAGCAGCGGGGGGCCTAGTAACTCAGATACGCAGTATTTT. Amino acid sequence: CATSSSGGPSNSDTQYF.

The chain combines TRBV5-6 with TRBJ1-3, with 7 positions matching TRBD1. The length of the CDR3 is 15 residues. Germline V gives CDR1 SGHDT, CDR2 YYEEEE. Trimming cost V 4 bases and J 0 bases; bases outside gene matches: 4. CDR3: CASSVTGFSGNTIYF. The CDR3 nucleotides read TGTGCCAGCAGCGTGACAGGGTTCTCTGGAAACACCATATATTTT.

The rearrangement links TRBV18 to TRBJ1-2; TRBD1 agrees at 9 bases. The V segment lost 2 bases and the J segment 7 bases; nucleotides outside the gene matches: 8. Germline V lookup: CDR1 KGHSH, CDR2 LQKENI. This CDR3 has 15 residues. The CDR3 spells CASSPTQGALPGYTF. CDR3 coding DNA: TGTGCCAGCTCACCAACACAGGGGGCGCTTCCTGGCTACACCTTC.

The genes are TRBV30 and TRBJ2-3, with D maybe TRBD2 (5 bases). The CDR3 runs 16 residues. Germline assignment: CDR1 GTSNPN and CDR2 SVGIG (reference sequence). The V gene lost 0 bases and the J gene lost 7 bases, with 20 bases spanning the gap. The CDR3 loop reads CAWSVLSGIRENTQYF. The CDR3 DNA reads as TGTGCCTGGAGTGTACTGTCGGGGATTAGGGAGAATACGCAGTATTTT.

The chain couples TRBV7-9 to TRBJ2-1; TRBD2 matches at 10 bases. The J segment lost 7 bases and the V segment lost 3 bases, leaving 9 bases of the junction unmatched. Germline V lookup: CDR1 SEHNR, CDR2 FQNEAQ (reference sequence). This CDR3 region has 16 residues. In DNA form, the CDR3 reads TGTGCCAGCAGCTTTTTCGGTGAGCGGGGGGGAAATGAGCAGTTCTTC. It yields the protein CASSFFGERGGNEQFF.

The rearrangement joins TRBV4-3 to TRBJ2-1; D remains unclear. V was cut by 0 bases and J by 3 bases, with 6 bases left in between. In germline, CDR1 is LGHNA, CDR2 YSLEER. This CDR3 comprises 14 residues. CDR3 protein: CASSQDAVYNEQFF. Written as DNA, the CDR3 is TGCGCCAGCAGCCAAGATGCAGTCTACAATGAGCAGTTCTTC.

This chain connects TRBV27 to TRBJ2-7, with 7 positions matching TRBD2. V shed 2 bases and J 1 base; nucleotides not matched to a gene: 5. This CDR3 spans 15 amino acids. From germline, CDR1 is MNHEY and CDR2 SMNVEV (reference sequence). DNA for the CDR3: TGTGCCAGCAGTTTAAGGAGCGGGGCTTCCTACGAGCAGTACTTC. This gives the protein CASSLRSGASYEQYF.